These 22 T cell receptor beta chains originate from one sample sequenced in a study of blood T cell repertoires in COVID-19. Sequencing used immunoSEQ multiplex PCR; TCRdb keeps in-frame clones, though not all of them. The sample yields approximately 210,000 clones, about four fifths seen once. Source material: peripheral blood. The receptors were sampled from a woman between 35 and 50 years old with active or convalescent COVID-19.

This clone was seen more than once but under ten times. The chain employs TRBV24-1 and TRBJ1-1; TRBD1 matches 11 bases. The germline V gene encodes CDR1 KGHDR and CDR2 SFDVKD. With V trimmed by 10 bases and J by 3 bases, 3 bases remained unmatched. This CDR3 contains 13 residues. The CDR3 bases are TGTGCCACTCGGGACAGGGGGGACACTGAAGCTTTCTTT. Protein product: CATRDRGDTEAFF.

The J gene is TRBJ2-7, the V gene TRBV4-3, with D possibly TRBD2 on 6 matching bases. The length of the CDR3 is 16 residues. The germline V and J ends were trimmed by 3 bases and 4 bases, with 19 bases remaining between them. CDR1 and CDR2 from the germline V gene are LGHNA and YSLEER. The CDR3 region has the DNA TGCGCCAGCAGCCACTCAAAATACGGGACTGATTACGAGCAGTACTTC. Protein product: CASSHSKYGTDYEQYF.

The chain couples TRBV25-1 to TRBJ1-1, with TRBD1 matching over 7 bases. This CDR3 comprises 14 residues. With 3 bases clipped from V and 3 bases from J, the junction kept 4 bases outside the gene matches. In germline, CDR1 is MGHDK, CDR2 SYGVNS. The CDR3 nucleotides are TGTGCCAGCAGTGAGCCTGGGACAGACACTGAAGCTTTCTTT. Translating gives CASSEPGTDTEAFF.

The V call is TRBV2, the J call TRBJ2-5; the D gene is possibly TRBD1 (6 bases). V shed 5 bases and J shed 0 bases, with 13 bases lying between them. The CDR3 covers 15 residues. Germline V gives CDR1 SNHLY, CDR2 FYNNEI. CDR3 nucleotides: TGTGCCAGCAGTATACAGGGCCTCGACCAAGAGACCCAGTACTTC. It codes for CASSIQGLDQETQYF.

The table lists this clone with a few counts. The CDR3 spells CASSPSGAGGPGDTQYF. CDR3 bases: TGCGCCAGCAGCCCTTCAGGAGCGGGGGGGCCAGGGGATACGCAGTATTTT. The V gene is TRBV4-3, the J gene TRBJ2-3; TRBD2 matches at 10 bases. The CDR3 loop spans 17 amino acids. Per the germline V gene, CDR1 is LGHNA and CDR2 is YSLEER. The J segment lost 6 bases and the V segment lost 4 bases, leaving 13 bases of the junction unmatched.

This clone was seen a single time. Other DNA sequences in the same sample also yield this CDR3. CDR3 region: CASSLSSYEQYF. The CDR3 coding sequence is TGCGCCAGCAGCCTGAGCTCCTACGAGCAGTACTTC. The chain joins TRBV5-1 to TRBJ2-7; D is unclear. Germline CDR1 and CDR2: SGHRS and YFSETQ. V lost 4 bases, J lost 0 bases, and 5 bases lay in between. The CDR3 covers 12 residues.

The chain is built from TRBV7-9 and TRBJ2-1, with D possibly being TRBD2 (6 bases). The CDR3 contains 15 residues. V was shortened by 2 bases and J by 2 bases, with 10 bases between the two germline ends. In germline, CDR1 is SEHNR, CDR2 FQNEAQ (reference sequence). This CDR3 is CASSLLAPPYNEQFF. The CDR3 coding sequence is TGTGCCAGCAGCTTACTAGCGCCCCCCTACAATGAGCAGTTCTTC. The full variable domain, completed using reference TRBV7-9 and TRBJ2-1, is DTGVSQNPRHKITKRGQNVTFRCDPISEHNRLYWYRQTLGQGPEFLTYFQNEAQLEKSRLLSDRFSAERPKGSFSTLEIQRTEQGDSAMYLCASSLLAPPYNEQFFGPGTRLTVL.

The chain carries TRBV5-3 and TRBJ1-1, with 11 bases aligning to TRBD1. Being an ORF, TRBV5-3 has a function that is uncertain. The CDR3 length is 17 residues. Trimming at V came to 0 bases and at J to 4 bases, leaving 8 bases not matched to a gene. The CDR3 spells CARSLGTGGVLSTEAFF. Here the CDR3 DNA reads TGTGCCAGAAGCTTGGGGACAGGGGGCGTCTTGAGCACTGAAGCTTTCTTT.

This sequence joins TRBV30 and TRBJ1-6, with 10 nucleotides matching TRBD1. The CDR3 sequence is 14 residues long. The germline CDR1 and CDR2 sequences are GTSNPN and SVGIG (reference sequence). The V segment lost 2 bases and the J segment 6 bases; nucleotides outside the gene matches: 1. The CDR3 region has the DNA TGTGCCTGGAGTCGGGACAGGGGTAATTCACCCCTCCACTTT. Its protein is CAWSRDRGNSPLHF.

The genes are TRBV10-3 and TRBJ1-5, with TRBD1 matching 7 bases. CDR1 and CDR2 (germline): ENHRY, SYGVKD. The CDR3 is 13 residues long. J lost 2 bases, V lost 8 bases, and 3 bases had no gene match. CDR3 amino acids: CAIRQGGNQPQHF. The CDR3 DNA reads as TGTGCCATCCGACAGGGTGGCAATCAGCCCCAGCATTTT.

V is TRBV27 and J is TRBJ1-1; 7 bases match TRBD1. The length of the CDR3 is 14 residues. Germline V lookup: CDR1 MNHEY, CDR2 SMNVEV (reference sequence). V trimming: 5 bases; J trimming: 7 bases; junction bases outside the gene matches: 10. The CDR3 sequence is CASSPLRQGNEAFF. Written as DNA, the CDR3 is TGTGCCAGCAGTCCTTTACGACAGGGAAATGAAGCTTTCTTT.

The chain uses TRBV28 and TRBJ1-4; 7 bases fit TRBD1. The trim removed 4 bases at V and 0 bases at J, leaving 5 bases unmatched. The CDR3 consists of 16 residues. Germline CDR1 and CDR2: MDHEN and SYDVKM. The CDR3 reads CASSWEGQATNEKLFF. The CDR3, as DNA: TGTGCCAGCAGTTGGGAAGGACAGGCAACTAATGAAAAACTGTTTTTT.

V and J are TRBV3-1 (or the pseudogene TRBV3-2) and TRBJ2-7; D ambiguous. The ends were cut back, 3 bases at V and 5 bases at J, with 14 bases in the middle. From germline, CDR1 is LGHDT and CDR2 YNNKEL (reference sequence). This CDR3 has 14 residues. CDR3 sequence: CASSQAGSLNEQYF. DNA for the CDR3: TGTGCCAGCAGCCAGGCAGGCTCTTTGAACGAGCAGTACTTC.

V and J are TRBV12-3 or TRBV12-4 and TRBJ1-4; weak D call: TRBD1 (5 bases). The CDR3 is 13 residues long. Trimming pared 6 bases from V and 5 bases from J, leaving 10 bases between. CDR3: CASRRQQNEKLFF. DNA of the CDR3: TGTGCCAGCAGACGACAGCAAAATGAAAAACTGTTTTTT.

This chain connects TRBV21-1 to TRBJ2-1; no DNA check was done on the table's D call, TRBD2. TRBV21-1 is deemed a pseudogene. The CDR3 contains 22 residues. As DNA, the CDR3 is TGTGCCAGCAGCAAAGATGGAGGGGTAAGCACTAGCCTCCTTTTGGGTTACAATGAGCAGTTCTTC. It yields the protein CASSKDGGVSTSLLLGYNEQFF.

The rearrangement uses TRBV6-5 and TRBJ1-1; a possible D gene is TRBD1 (6 bases). The V gene's germline CDR1 is MNHEY and CDR2 SVGAGI. Trimming left V 8 bases short and J 7 bases short, with 14 bases between. The CDR3 sequence is 12 residues long. The DNA for the CDR3 is TGTGCCAGCGGCATGAGGGACAATGAAGCTTTCTTT. Translated: CASGMRDNEAFF.

The V call is TRBV7-8, the J call TRBJ1-3, with D possibly matching TRBD1 (5 bases). V gave up 5 bases and J gave up 7 bases, with 9 bases separating them. Per germline, CDR1 SGHVS and CDR2 FQNEAQ. The CDR3 consists of 12 residues. CDR3 sequence: CASSPTGNTIYF. CDR3 bases: TGTGCCAGCAGCCCCACAGGCAACACCATATATTTT.

The V and J genes are TRBV20-1 and TRBJ1-5; D is possibly TRBD1 (5 bases). There are 12 residues in the CDR3. Germline V gives CDR1 DFQATT, CDR2 SNEGSKA (reference sequence). Deletions cut 3 bases from V and 7 bases from J, with 10 bases between. CDR3: CSASNWGQPQHF. The CDR3 DNA reads TGCAGTGCTAGTAACTGGGGCCAGCCCCAGCATTTT.

V is TRBV30 and J is TRBJ1-5, with 7 bases fitting TRBD1. V gave up 2 bases and J gave up 0 bases; unmatched junction bases: 16. The germline gives CDR1 GTSNPN, CDR2 SVGIG (reference sequence). The CDR3 is made up of 19 amino acids. The CDR3 sequence is CAWSRSVTGAWDSNQPQHF. CDR3 coding DNA: TGTGCCTGGAGTCGTTCGGTAACAGGGGCTTGGGATAGCAATCAGCCCCAGCATTTT.

The chain links TRBV7-2 to TRBJ2-1; D is unresolved. Germline CDR1 reads SGHTA; CDR2 reads FQGNSA. The CDR3 is made up of 12 amino acids. With 8 bases removed from V and 0 bases from J, the gap between germline ends came to 5 bases. CDR3 sequence reads: CASRSSYNEQFF. Here the CDR3 DNA reads TGTGCCAGCCGGAGCTCCTACAATGAGCAGTTCTTC.

V is TRBV6-6 and J is TRBJ2-5, with TRBD1 matching 7 bases. Trimming removed 8 bases from V and 5 bases from J; junction bases left unmatched: 8. The CDR3 is 13 residues long. Germline values: CDR1 MNHNY, CDR2 SVGAGI (reference sequence). The CDR3 loop is CASGLRGQETQYF. CDR3 DNA: TGTGCCAGCGGGTTGAGGGGACAGGAGACCCAGTACTTC.

J is TRBJ2-7 and V is TRBV12-5; 7 bases agree with TRBD2. The germline gives CDR1 LGHNT, CDR2 FRNRAP. This CDR3 has 14 amino acids. Losses at the gene ends were 5 bases for V and 2 bases for J; bases not matched to a gene: 6. Written as DNA, the CDR3 is TGTGCTAGTGGTCCGGGGGGTTTGCCCTACGAGCAGTACTTC. Its protein is CASGPGGLPYEQYF.